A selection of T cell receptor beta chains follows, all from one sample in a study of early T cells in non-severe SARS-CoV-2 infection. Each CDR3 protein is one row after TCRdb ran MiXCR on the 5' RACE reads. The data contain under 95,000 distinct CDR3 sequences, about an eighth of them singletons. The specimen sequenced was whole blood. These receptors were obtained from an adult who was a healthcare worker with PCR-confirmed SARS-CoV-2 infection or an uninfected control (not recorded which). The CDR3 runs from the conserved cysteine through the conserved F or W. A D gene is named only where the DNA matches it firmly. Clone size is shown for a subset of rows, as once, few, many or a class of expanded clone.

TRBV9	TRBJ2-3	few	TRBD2	TGTGCCAGCAGCGTGGGACTAGCTGGGACTAGCACAGATACGCAGTATTTT	CASSVGLAGTSTDTQYF
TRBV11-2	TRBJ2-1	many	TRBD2	TGTGCCAGCAGCAAGCGGGAGACCGCCTACAATGAGCAGTTCTTC	CASSKRETAYNEQFF
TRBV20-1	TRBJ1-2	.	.	TGCAGTGCTAGGATCTCCTATGGCTACACCTTC	CSARISYGYTF
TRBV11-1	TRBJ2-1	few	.	TGTGCCAGCAGCTTAGTTGTCCCCAGCAATGAGCAGTTCTTC	CASSLVVPSNEQFF
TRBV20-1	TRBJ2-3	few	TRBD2	TGCAGTGCCCCCCGTGGCGGGAGGAGCACAGATACGCAGTATTTT	CSAPRGGRSTDTQYF
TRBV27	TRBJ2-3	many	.	TGTGCCAGCAGTTTGACGACCCCCAGCACAGATACGCAGTATTTT	CASSLTTPSTDTQYF
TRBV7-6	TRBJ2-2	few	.	TGTGCCAGCAGCTCCACAAACACCGGGGAGCTGTTTTTT	CASSSTNTGELFF
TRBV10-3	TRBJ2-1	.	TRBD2	TGTGCCATCAGTGACCAGGGACTAGCGGGAGAGGAGCAGTTCTTC	CAISDQGLAGEEQFF
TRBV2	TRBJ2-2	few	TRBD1	TGTGCCAGCAGTGCGGGCAGGGGGAGAAACACCGGGGAGCTGTTTTTT	CASSAGRGRNTGELFF
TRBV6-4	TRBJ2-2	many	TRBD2	TGTGCCAGCAGTGGGACTAGCGGCACCGGGGAGCTGTTTTTT	CASSGTSGTGELFF
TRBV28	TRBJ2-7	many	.	TGTGCCAGCAGACCTGACCAGAGCTCCTACGAGCAGTACTTC	CASRPDQSSYEQYF
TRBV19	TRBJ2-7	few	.	TGTGCCAGTAGTAGCGTGAGGGCCGCCGGCTCCTACGAGCAGTACTTC	CASSSVRAAGSYEQYF
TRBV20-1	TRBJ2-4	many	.	TGCAGTGCCGACCCCCTAACAGGGTCCCCCAAAAACATTCAGTACTTC	CSADPLTGSPKNIQYF
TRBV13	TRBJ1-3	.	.	TGTGCCAGCAGGAGGTTGGTGGCTGGAAACACCATATATTTT	CASRRLVAGNTIYF
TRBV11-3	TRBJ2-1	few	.	TGTGCCAGCAGCTTAGCGGGACTTCCTTTAAGCGATGAGCAGTTCTTC	CASSLAGLPLSDEQFF
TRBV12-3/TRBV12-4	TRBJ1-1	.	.	TGTGCCAGCAGTTTTTGGGGCAAGAACACTGAAGCTTTCTTT	CASSFWGKNTEAFF
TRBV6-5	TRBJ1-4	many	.	TGTGCCAGCAGGCCTGGAGGCAGGAATGAAAAACTGTTTTTT	CASRPGGRNEKLFF
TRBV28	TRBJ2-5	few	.	TGTGCCAGCAGCCCGGGAAACCAAGAGACCCAGTACTTC	CASSPGNQETQYF
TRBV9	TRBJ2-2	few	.	TGTGCCAGCAGCGACGGCATCACCGGGGAGCTGTTTTTT	CASSDGITGELFF
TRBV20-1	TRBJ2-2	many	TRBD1	TGCAGTGCACCCGGGACAGGGGGCACCGGGGAGCTGTTTTTT	CSAPGTGGTGELFF
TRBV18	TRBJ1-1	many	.	TGTGCCAGCTCACAGGGGTTGGATGGGTCCACTGAAGCTTTCTTT	CASSQGLDGSTEAFF
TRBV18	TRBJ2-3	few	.	TGTGCCAGCTCACCACCAGGCGCGAGGGCAGATACGCAGTATTTT	CASSPPGARADTQYF
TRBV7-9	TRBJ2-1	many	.	TGTGCCAGCAGCTTACTAGGGGTCTCCTACAATGAGCAGTTCTTC	CASSLLGVSYNEQFF
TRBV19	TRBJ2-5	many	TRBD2	TGTGCCAGTAGTATAGGACTAGCGGTTGGGCAAGAGACCCAGTACTTC	CASSIGLAVGQETQYF
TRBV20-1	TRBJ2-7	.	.	TGCAGTGCTAGAGCTCCGGACTTCTACGAGCAGTACTTC	CSARAPDFYEQYF
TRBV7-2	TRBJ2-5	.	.	TGTGCCAGCAGCCTACAGGTCCGCCAAGAGACCCAGTACTTC	CASSLQVRQETQYF
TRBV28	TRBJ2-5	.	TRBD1	TGTGCCAGCAGCACAGACAGGGGATACCAAGAGACCCAGTACTTC	CASSTDRGYQETQYF
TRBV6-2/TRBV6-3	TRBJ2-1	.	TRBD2	TGTGCCAGCAGTTACTCGATAGTACGAAGGACTAGCATCTATGAGCAGTTCTTC	CASSYSIVRRTSIYEQFF
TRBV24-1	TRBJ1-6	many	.	TGTGCCACCAGTGATACAGGGAGTAACTCACCCCTCCACTTT	CATSDTGSNSPLHF
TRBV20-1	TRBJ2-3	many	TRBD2	TGCAGTGCTCGCCTAGGTGGGAGGGGTCAGGATACGCAGTATTTT	CSARLGGRGQDTQYF
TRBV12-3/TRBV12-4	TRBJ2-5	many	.	TGTGCCAGCAGTTTCACCGGGGAGACCCAGTACTTC	CASSFTGETQYF
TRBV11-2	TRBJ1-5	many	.	TGTGCCAGCAGTCCGAATTTCGGCAATCAGCCCCAGCATTTT	CASSPNFGNQPQHF
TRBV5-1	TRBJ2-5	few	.	TGCGCCAGCAGTCTTTATGAACAAGAGACCCAGTACTTC	CASSLYEQETQYF
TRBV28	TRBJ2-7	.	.	TGTGCCAGCAGTTCTCCGGGGTTGGCCTACGAGCAGTACTTC	CASSSPGLAYEQYF
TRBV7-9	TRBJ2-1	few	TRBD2	TGTGCCAGCAGCGTCCCGGGACTAGCGGGAGGGACCTACAATGAGCAGTTCTTC	CASSVPGLAGGTYNEQFF
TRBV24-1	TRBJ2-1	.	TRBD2	TGTGCCACCAGTGAGGCCGGGGGACTAGCGGGAGGGTTCTTC	CATSEAGGLAGGFF
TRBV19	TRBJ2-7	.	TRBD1	TGTGCCAGTAGTATAGGAGGGGGCAGAGGCGAGCAGTACTTC	CASSIGGGRGEQYF
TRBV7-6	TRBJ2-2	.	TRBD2	TGTGCCAGCAGGGGACTAGTGGTAAACACCGGGGAGCTGTTTTTT	CASRGLVVNTGELFF
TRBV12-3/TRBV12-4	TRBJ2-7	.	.	TGTGCCAGCAGCCCCGGGGTGTACGAGCAGTACTTC	CASSPGVYEQYF
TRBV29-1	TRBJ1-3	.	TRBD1	TGCAGCGTCGCAGGGGGCGGAAACACCATATATTTT	CSVAGGGNTIYF
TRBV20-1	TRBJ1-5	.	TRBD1	TGCAGTGCTACCAACAGGGGAGGACAGCCCCAGCATTTT	CSATNRGGQPQHF
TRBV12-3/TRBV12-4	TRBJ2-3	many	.	TGTGCCAGCAGCCCCAGGAGGGATACGCAGTATTTT	CASSPRRDTQYF
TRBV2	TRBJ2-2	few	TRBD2	TGTGCCAGCAGTCTAACTAGCGGGAGACACGGGGAGCTGTTTTTT	CASSLTSGRHGELFF
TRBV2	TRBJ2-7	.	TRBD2	TGTGCCAGCACTGATGGACTAGCGGCTACCTACGAGCAGTACTTC	CASTDGLAATYEQYF
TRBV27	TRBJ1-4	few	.	TGTGCCAGCACGAACCGGGGGGGTGAAGAACTGTTTTTT	CASTNRGGEELFF
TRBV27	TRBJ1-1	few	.	TGTGCCAGCAGTTTATCGGCAGGGGTAGTAAACACTGAAGCTTTCTTT	CASSLSAGVVNTEAFF
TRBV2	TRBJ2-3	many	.	TGTGCCAGCGTCCGTAGTGGACCGGTTGATACGCAGTATTTT	CASVRSGPVDTQYF
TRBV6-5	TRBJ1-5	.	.	TGTGCCAGCAGGATAAGGGAGTATAGCAATCAGCCCCAGCATTTT	CASRIREYSNQPQHF
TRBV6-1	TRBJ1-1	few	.	TGTGCCAGCAGTGAAGAGGACCTGCTAGCTTTGGCCACTGAAGCTTTCTTT	CASSEEDLLALATEAFF
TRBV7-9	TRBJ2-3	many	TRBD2	TGTGCCAGCAGCTTAGGGACTAGTGGCCGCACAGATACGCAGTATTTT	CASSLGTSGRTDTQYF
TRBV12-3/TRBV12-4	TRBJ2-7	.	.	TGTGCCAGCAGTTTAGGTGGGGGGCCAGCTCACGAGCAGTACTTC	CASSLGGGPAHEQYF
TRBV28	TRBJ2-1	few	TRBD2	TGTGCCAGCTCGACTAGCTATGAGCAGTTCTTC	CASSTSYEQFF
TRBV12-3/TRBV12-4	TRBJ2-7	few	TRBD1	TGTGCCAGCAGTCCTCCACGGACAGGTCACCTCTCCTACGAGCAGTACTTC	CASSPPRTGHLSYEQYF
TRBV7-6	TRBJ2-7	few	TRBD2	TGTGCCAGCAGCTTAGGTAGCGGGGCTGCGGGCGAGCAGTACTTC	CASSLGSGAAGEQYF